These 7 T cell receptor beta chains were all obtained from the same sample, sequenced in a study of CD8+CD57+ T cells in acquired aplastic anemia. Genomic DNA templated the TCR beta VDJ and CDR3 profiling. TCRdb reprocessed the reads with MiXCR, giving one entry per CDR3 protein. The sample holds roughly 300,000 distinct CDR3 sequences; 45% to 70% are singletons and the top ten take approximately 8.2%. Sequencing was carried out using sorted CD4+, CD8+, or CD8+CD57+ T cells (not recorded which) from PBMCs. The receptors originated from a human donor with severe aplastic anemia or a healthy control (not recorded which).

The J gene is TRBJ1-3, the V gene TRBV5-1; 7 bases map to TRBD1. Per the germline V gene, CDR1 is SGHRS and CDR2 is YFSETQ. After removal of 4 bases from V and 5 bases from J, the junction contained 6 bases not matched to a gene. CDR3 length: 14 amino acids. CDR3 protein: CASSPDRARNTIYF. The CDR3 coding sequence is TGCGCCAGCAGCCCAGACAGGGCGAGAAACACCATATATTTT.

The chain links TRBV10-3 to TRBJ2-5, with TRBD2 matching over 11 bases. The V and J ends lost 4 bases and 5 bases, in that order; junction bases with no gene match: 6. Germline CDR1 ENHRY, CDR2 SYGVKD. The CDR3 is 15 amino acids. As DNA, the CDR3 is TGTGCCATCAGTGGATTAGCGGGGGGGATGGAGACCCAGTACTTC. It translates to CAISGLAGGMETQYF.

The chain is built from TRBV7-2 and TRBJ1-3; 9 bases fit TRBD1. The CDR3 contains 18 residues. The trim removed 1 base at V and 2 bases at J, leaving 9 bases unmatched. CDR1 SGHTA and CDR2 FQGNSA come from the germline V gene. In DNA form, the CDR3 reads TGTGCCAGCAGCTTAGTAGGGGGTAGGACAGGGGCTGGAAACACCATATATTTT. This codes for CASSLVGGRTGAGNTIYF.

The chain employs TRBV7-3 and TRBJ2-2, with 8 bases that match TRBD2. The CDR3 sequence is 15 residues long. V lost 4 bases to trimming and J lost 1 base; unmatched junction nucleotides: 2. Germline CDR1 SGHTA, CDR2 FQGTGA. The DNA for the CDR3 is TGTGCCAGCAGCTGCCTAGCGGGGAACACCGGGGAGCTGTTTTTT. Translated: CASSCLAGNTGELFF.

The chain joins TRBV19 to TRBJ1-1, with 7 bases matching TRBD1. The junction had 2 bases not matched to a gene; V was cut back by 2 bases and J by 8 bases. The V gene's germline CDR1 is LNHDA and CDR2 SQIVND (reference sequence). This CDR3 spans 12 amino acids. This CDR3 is CASSIPGQEAFF. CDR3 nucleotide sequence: TGTGCCAGTAGTATACCGGGACAGGAAGCTTTCTTT.

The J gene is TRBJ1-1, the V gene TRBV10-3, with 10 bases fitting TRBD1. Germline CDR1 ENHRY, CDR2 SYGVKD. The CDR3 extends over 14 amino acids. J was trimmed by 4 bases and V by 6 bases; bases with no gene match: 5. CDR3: CAISLGTGATEAFF. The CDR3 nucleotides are TGTGCCATCAGCTTGGGGACAGGGGCCACTGAAGCTTTCTTT.

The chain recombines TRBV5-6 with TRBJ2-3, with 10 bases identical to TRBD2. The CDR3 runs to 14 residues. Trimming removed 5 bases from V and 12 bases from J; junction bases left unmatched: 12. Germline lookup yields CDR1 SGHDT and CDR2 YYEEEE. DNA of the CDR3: TGTGCCAGCAGTGAAGCGGGAGGGGTACGTGCACAGTATTTT. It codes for CASSEAGGVRAQYF.